The subject of this entry is one T cell receptor beta chain. This record comes from a study of blood T cell repertoires in COVID-19. As for the study in general: PBMCs, B-cell-depleted T cells, or T cells were the source of the cDNA or gDNA that made up the material.

Assay used: immunoSEQ multiplex PCR; TCRdb lists only in-frame clones, some missing. The data show some 200,000 clones, 70% to 90% seen once. Sequencing was carried out using peripheral blood. This receptor was obtained from a human donor in a cohort sampled during active COVID-19.

CDR3: CATTLGTSGSETQYF. The CDR3, as DNA: TGTGCCACCACCCTAGGTACTAGCGGATCGGAGACCCAGTACTTC. This rearrangement joins TRBV15 to TRBJ2-5; TRBD2 aligns across 8 bases. V gave up 7 bases and J gave up 5 bases; unmatched junction bases: 12. Germline CDR1 and CDR2: LNHNV and YYDKDF (reference sequence). The CDR3 runs 15 residues.